The sequence of this TCR beta chain was determined in a study of blood T cell repertoires in COVID-19. For the study at large: Samples came from the United States, Italy and Spain, spanning acute and convalescent COVID-19. PBMCs, B-cell-depleted T cells, or T cells were the source of the cDNA or gDNA that made up the material.

Looked up from germline, CDR1 is SGHRS and CDR2 is YFSETQ. Unmatched junction bases numbered 4, after V lost 6 bases and J lost 3 bases. CDR3 length equals 13 residues. Per the authors' pipeline: Reference gene primer amplification gave estimated nucleated cell counts. The method was immunoSEQ multiplex PCR; TCRdb's version includes in-frame clones alone and lacks a portion of them. The DNA gave D and trimming, while V, J and clone size come from that table. The table includes about 86,000 clones, 82% detected once. This rearrangement joins TRBV5-1 to TRBJ2-5; 8 bases are a match to TRBD1. The sequenced sample consisted of peripheral blood. This receptor was taken from a woman older than 75 with acute or convalescent COVID-19. The CDR3 nucleotides are TGCGCCAGCAACCCGACAGGGGAAGAGACCCAGTACTTC. The encoded protein is CASNPTGEETQYF. Based on the CDR3 plus reference TRBV5-1 and TRBJ2-5, the full variable domain is KAGVTQTPRYLIKTRGQQVTLSCSPISGHRSVSWYQQTPGQGLQFLFEYFSETQRNKGNFPGRFSGRQFSNSRSEMNVSTLELGDSALYLCASNPTGEETQYFGPGTRLLVL.